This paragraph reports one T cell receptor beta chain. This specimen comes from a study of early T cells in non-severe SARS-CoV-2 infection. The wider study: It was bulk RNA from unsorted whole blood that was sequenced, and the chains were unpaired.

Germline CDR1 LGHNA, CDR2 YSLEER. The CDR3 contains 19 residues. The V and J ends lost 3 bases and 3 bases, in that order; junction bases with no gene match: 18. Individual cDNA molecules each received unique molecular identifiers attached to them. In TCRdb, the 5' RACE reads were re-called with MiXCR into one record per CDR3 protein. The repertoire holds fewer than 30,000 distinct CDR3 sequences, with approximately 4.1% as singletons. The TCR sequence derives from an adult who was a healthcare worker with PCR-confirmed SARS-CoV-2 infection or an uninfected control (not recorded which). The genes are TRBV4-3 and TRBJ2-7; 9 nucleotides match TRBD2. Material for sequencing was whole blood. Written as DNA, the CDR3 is TGCGCCAGCAGCCATCTAGCGGGACTTTCCCAGCCGCCCTACTACGAGCAGTACTTC. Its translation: CASSHLAGLSQPPYYEQYF.